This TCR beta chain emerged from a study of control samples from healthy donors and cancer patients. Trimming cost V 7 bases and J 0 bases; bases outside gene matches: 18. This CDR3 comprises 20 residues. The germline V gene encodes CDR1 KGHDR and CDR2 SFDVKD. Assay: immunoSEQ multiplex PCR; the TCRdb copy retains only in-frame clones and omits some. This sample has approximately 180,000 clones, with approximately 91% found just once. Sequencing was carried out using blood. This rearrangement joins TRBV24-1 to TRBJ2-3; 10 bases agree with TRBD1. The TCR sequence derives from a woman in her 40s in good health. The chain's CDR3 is CATRPRNRDRGSLSTDTQYF. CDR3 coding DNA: TGTGCCACCAGACCTCGAAACCGGGACAGGGGCTCCCTGAGCACAGATACGCAGTATTTT.